These T cell receptor beta chains were read from a single sample in a study of human T cells and chemical hapten exposure. TCRdb analysed the RACE reads with MiXCR anew, one entry per CDR3 protein. The table has over 100,000 distinct CDR3 sequences, 11% seen once. The sequencing used whole blood, collected in connection with sensitization to the hapten diphenylcyclopropenone (DPC). The receptors were sampled from a woman in her fifties or sixties with alopecia areata. Some clones in this sample may be carry-over from other donors' samples. CDR3s include the opening cysteine and the closing phenylalanine or tryptophan.

CDR3aa: CASSQGHRTGEPFF
v_gene: TRBV5-1
j_gene: TRBJ2-2

CDR3aa: CTSSKVGQAGSGNTIYF
v_gene: TRBV1
j_gene: TRBJ1-3

CDR3aa: CASSGGVAGGPSYEQYF
v_gene: TRBV11-2
j_gene: TRBJ2-7

CDR3aa: CASSLVPQFNEKLFF
v_gene: TRBV7-6
j_gene: TRBJ1-4

CDR3aa: CSVDSGGFEAFF
v_gene: TRBV29-1
j_gene: TRBJ1-1

CDR3aa: CAWSVQGTGPYEQYF
v_gene: TRBV30
j_gene: TRBJ2-7

CDR3aa: CSARGRQGTGYEQYF
v_gene: TRBV20-1
j_gene: TRBJ2-7

CDR3aa: CASSLPLAGGTDTQYF
v_gene: TRBV7-9
j_gene: TRBJ2-3

CDR3aa: CSARDFEGTGAHEQYF
v_gene: TRBV20-1
j_gene: TRBJ2-7

CDR3aa: CASSLDGTGELFF
v_gene: TRBV11-3
j_gene: TRBJ2-2

CDR3aa: CSVGVGGMNTEAFF
v_gene: TRBV29-1
j_gene: TRBJ1-1

CDR3aa: CASSARLAPDTQYF
v_gene: TRBV7-9
j_gene: TRBJ2-3

CDR3aa: CAWSAPPNEQFF
v_gene: TRBV30
j_gene: TRBJ2-1

CDR3aa: CASSLDGFYGYTF
v_gene: TRBV11-2
j_gene: TRBJ1-2

CDR3aa: CSALSGQGSTGELFF
v_gene: TRBV20-1
j_gene: TRBJ2-2

CDR3aa: CSVVGTGTEQYF
v_gene: TRBV29-1
j_gene: TRBJ2-7

CDR3aa: CASSFRRGGEQYF
v_gene: TRBV12-3/TRBV12-4
j_gene: TRBJ2-7

CDR3aa: CASSQARPPSGANVLTF
v_gene: TRBV4-2
j_gene: TRBJ2-6

CDR3aa: CASSQTEETQYF
v_gene: TRBV7-8
j_gene: TRBJ2-5

CDR3aa: CASSVDFLADTQYF
v_gene: TRBV9
j_gene: TRBJ2-3

CDR3aa: CSASQGVRMNTEAFF
v_gene: TRBV20-1
j_gene: TRBJ1-1

CDR3aa: CATSRVGTGSGNEQFF
v_gene: TRBV15
j_gene: TRBJ2-1

CDR3aa: CASSQEEGYNEQFF
v_gene: TRBV4-3
j_gene: TRBJ2-1

CDR3aa: CSARSTSGYYEQYF
v_gene: TRBV20-1
j_gene: TRBJ2-7

CDR3aa: CASSSPCGSEQYF
v_gene: TRBV7-2
j_gene: TRBJ2-7

CDR3aa: CSAAAGTGRNEQYF
v_gene: TRBV20-1
j_gene: TRBJ2-7

CDR3aa: CASSLGTSGNTGELFF
v_gene: TRBV5-1
j_gene: TRBJ2-2

CDR3aa: CSATGRGNQPHHF
v_gene: TRBV20-1
j_gene: TRBJ1-5

CDR3aa: CASSLAQGEEKLFF
v_gene: TRBV5-1
j_gene: TRBJ1-4

CDR3aa: CSARAQGRRETQYF
v_gene: TRBV20-1
j_gene: TRBJ2-5

CDR3aa: CASSQDTPGSAANVLTF
v_gene: TRBV3-1
j_gene: TRBJ2-6

CDR3aa: CASGRSDGNTIYF
v_gene: TRBV12-3/TRBV12-4
j_gene: TRBJ1-3

CDR3aa: CASSPVPLAGGPDEQFF
v_gene: TRBV18
j_gene: TRBJ2-1

CDR3aa: CASRTTGLGGDTQYF
v_gene: TRBV4-1
j_gene: TRBJ2-3

CDR3aa: CASSLEPGKTQYF
v_gene: TRBV11-3
j_gene: TRBJ2-5

CDR3aa: CASSSNQGAQPQHF
v_gene: TRBV19
j_gene: TRBJ1-5

CDR3aa: CASGPPSEQFF
v_gene: TRBV6-2/TRBV6-3
j_gene: TRBJ2-1

CDR3aa: CASSAGLAGGRETQYF
v_gene: TRBV11-2
j_gene: TRBJ2-5

CDR3aa: CATGTGGQETQYF
v_gene: TRBV5-1
j_gene: TRBJ2-5

CDR3aa: CASSSDGNTIYF
v_gene: TRBV12-3/TRBV12-4
j_gene: TRBJ1-3

CDR3aa: CSVEARQGIVYEQYF
v_gene: TRBV29-1
j_gene: TRBJ2-7

CDR3aa: CASSGLQGFGGTQYF
v_gene: TRBV6-1
j_gene: TRBJ2-5

CDR3aa: CASSSLGTGGNQPQHF
v_gene: TRBV7-8
j_gene: TRBJ1-5

CDR3aa: CASSLNWQEQFF
v_gene: TRBV7-2
j_gene: TRBJ2-1

CDR3aa: CASSLSSVATNEKLFF
v_gene: TRBV7-2
j_gene: TRBJ1-4

CDR3aa: CSARLGSRGTLNEQFF
v_gene: TRBV20-1
j_gene: TRBJ2-1

CDR3aa: CASSQNQGARDEQYF
v_gene: TRBV5-1
j_gene: TRBJ2-7

CDR3aa: CASTPGVAASYEQYF
v_gene: TRBV6-2/TRBV6-3
j_gene: TRBJ2-7

CDR3aa: CASSWQLAGDEQYF
v_gene: TRBV27
j_gene: TRBJ2-7

CDR3aa: CASSSTSPQETQYF
v_gene: TRBV18
j_gene: TRBJ2-5

CDR3aa: CASSLERVVLYF
v_gene: TRBV28
j_gene: TRBJ2-5

CDR3aa: CASCLNSYNEQLF
v_gene: TRBV12-3/TRBV12-4
j_gene: TRBJ2-1

CDR3aa: CASSGTSGHNEQFF
v_gene: TRBV28
j_gene: TRBJ2-1

CDR3aa: CGPCGTSGSGPYF
v_gene: TRBV23-1
j_gene: TRBJ2-7

CDR3aa: CASSQRTGRGFGTEAFF
v_gene: TRBV14
j_gene: TRBJ1-1